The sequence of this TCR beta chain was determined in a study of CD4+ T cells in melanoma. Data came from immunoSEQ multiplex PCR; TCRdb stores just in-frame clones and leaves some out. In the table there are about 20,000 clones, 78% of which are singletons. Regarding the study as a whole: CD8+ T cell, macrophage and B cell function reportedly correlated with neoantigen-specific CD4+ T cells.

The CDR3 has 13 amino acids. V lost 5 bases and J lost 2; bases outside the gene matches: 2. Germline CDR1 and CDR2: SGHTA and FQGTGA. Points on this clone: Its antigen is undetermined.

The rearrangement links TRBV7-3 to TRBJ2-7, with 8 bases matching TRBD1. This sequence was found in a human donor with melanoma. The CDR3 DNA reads TGTGCCAGCAGCGTGGGACAGGCCTACGAGCAGTACTTC. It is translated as CASSVGQAYEQYF.